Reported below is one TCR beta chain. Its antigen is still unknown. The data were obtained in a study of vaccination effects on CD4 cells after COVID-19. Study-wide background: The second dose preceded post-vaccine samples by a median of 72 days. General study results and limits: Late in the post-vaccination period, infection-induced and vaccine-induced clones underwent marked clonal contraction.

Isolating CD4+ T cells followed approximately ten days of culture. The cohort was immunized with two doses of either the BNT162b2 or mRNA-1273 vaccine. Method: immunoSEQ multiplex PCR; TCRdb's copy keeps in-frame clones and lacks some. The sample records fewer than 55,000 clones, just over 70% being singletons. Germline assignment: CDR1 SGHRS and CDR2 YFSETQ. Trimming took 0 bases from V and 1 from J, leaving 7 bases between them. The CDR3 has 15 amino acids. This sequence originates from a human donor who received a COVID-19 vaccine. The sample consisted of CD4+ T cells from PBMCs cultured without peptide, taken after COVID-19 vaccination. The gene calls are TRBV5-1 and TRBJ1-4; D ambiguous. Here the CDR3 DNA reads TGCGCCAGCAGCTTGGAACTTCAAACTAATGAAAAACTGTTTTTT. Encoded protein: CASSLELQTNEKLFF.